The 17 T cell receptor beta chains listed next were all sequenced from one sample in a study of control samples from healthy donors and cancer patients (dated by TCRdb to the early 2020s). Library generation was performed with the immunoSEQ multiplex PCR assay. TCRdb took over this immuneACCESS table, retaining in-frame rearrangements with V and J assigned. Such tables are incomplete; in checked studies, under half of the missing clones stem from an unresolved V gene, and the remainder is unexplained. In all, the sample holds approximately 46,000 clones, and roughly 92% of those were seen once. The ten largest clones add up to 0.7% to 0.85% of the sample. The specimen sequenced was PBMCs. The source of these receptors is a man younger than 40 with colorectal cancer.

The chain has TRBV6-5 and TRBJ1-5, with TRBD1 identical over 9 bases. This CDR3 spans 15 amino acids. Germline V gene sequence: CDR1 MNHEY, CDR2 SVGAGI. V lost 11 bases and J lost 2; bases outside the gene matches: 10. CDR3 sequence: CASRDRAFGNQPQHF. CDR3 coding DNA: TGTGCCTCCCGGGACAGGGCCTTCGGCAATCAGCCCCAGCATTTT.

The gene calls are TRBV7-2 and TRBJ2-5, with TRBD2 matching over 8 bases. CDR3 length: 15 residues. Per germline, CDR1 SGHTA and CDR2 FQGNSA. The V and J ends lost 5 bases and 0 bases, in that order; junction bases with no gene match: 5. The CDR3 reads CASSPTSENQETQYF. The CDR3 nucleotides read TGTGCCAGCAGCCCGACTAGCGAAAACCAAGAGACCCAGTACTTC.

This rearrangement joins TRBV30 to TRBJ1-2; TRBD1 is a possible D gene (6 bases). CDR3 length equals 12 residues. The germline V gene has CDR1 GTSNPN and CDR2 SVGIG (reference sequence). The V gene lost 4 bases and the J gene lost 4 bases, with 10 bases spanning the gap. In DNA form, the CDR3 reads TGTGCCTGGACGGTAGGGGGCTATGGCTACACCTTC. Encoded protein: CAWTVGGYGYTF.

The chain combines TRBV13 with TRBJ1-1; no firm D call. This CDR3 comprises 14 residues. CDR1 PRHDT and CDR2 FYEKMQ come from the germline V gene (reference sequence). With 1 base removed from V and 1 base from J, the gap between germline ends came to 7 bases. The CDR3 bases are TGTGCCAGCAGCTTAGAAACACAGAACACTGAAGCTTTCTTT. This gives the protein CASSLETQNTEAFF.

This chain joins TRBV5-6 and TRBJ1-5; TRBD1 matches at 11 bases. Unmatched junction bases numbered 8, after V lost 2 bases and J lost 4 bases. CDR3 length: 17 amino acids. Germline V gene data show CDR1 as SGHDT and CDR2 as YYEEEE. The CDR3 spells CASSFGTGGMGNQPQHF. CDR3 nucleotide sequence: TGTGCCAGCAGCTTCGGGACAGGGGGAATGGGGAATCAGCCCCAGCATTTT.

This chain joins TRBV4-3 and TRBJ1-2; no firm D call. Between the trimmed V and J ends, which lost 0 bases and 4 bases, there was a span of 15 bases. Germline CDR1 reads LGHNA; CDR2 reads YSLEER. The CDR3 has 16 residues. CDR3 sequence (DNA): TGCGCCAGCAGCCAAGATCAGAACCAGAGACCCTATGGCTACACCTTC. It encodes CASSQDQNQRPYGYTF.

J is TRBJ2-7 and V is TRBV5-5, with D possibly being TRBD1 or TRBD2 (6 bases each). The V gene's germline CDR1 is SGHKS and CDR2 YYEKEE (reference sequence). The CDR3 extends over 14 amino acids. Trimming stripped 1 base from V and 5 bases from J, with 13 bases between. CDR3 nucleotide sequence: TGTGCCAGCAGCTTGCTTAGGGGGGAACACGAGCAGTACTTC. This encodes CASSLLRGEHEQYF.

This chain connects TRBV5-5 to TRBJ1-2, with 10 positions matching TRBD1. CDR3 length: 15 residues. Germline assignment: CDR1 SGHKS and CDR2 YYEKEE (reference sequence). Trimming removed 4 bases from V and 2 bases from J; junction bases left unmatched: 5. CDR3: CASSAPGQGNYGYTF. For the CDR3, the DNA is TGTGCCAGCAGCGCTCCGGGACAGGGGAACTATGGCTACACCTTC.

The chain links TRBV5-1 to TRBJ1-1; TRBD1 matches 8 bases. The V segment lost 4 bases and the J segment 5 bases; nucleotides outside the gene matches: 7. Germline V gene lookup returns CDR1 SGHRS and CDR2 YFSETQ. CDR3 length: 14 residues. The DNA of the CDR3 is TGCGCCAGCAGCATCGGACAGGGCCGGACTGAAGCTTTCTTT. It encodes CASSIGQGRTEAFF.

The chain recombines TRBV6-5 with TRBJ1-2; 9 positions match TRBD1. This CDR3 region has 14 residues. CDR1 is MNHEY, CDR2 SVGAGI, per germline. With 5 bases clipped from V and 10 bases from J, the junction kept 11 bases outside the gene matches. DNA for the CDR3: TGTGCCAGCAGTCCTTTTACAGGGGGCGCGGACTACACCTTC. As protein: CASSPFTGGADYTF.

The V gene is TRBV7-2, the J gene TRBJ1-1; TRBD1 is a possible D gene (5 bases). The CDR3 has 15 residues. Trimming took 3 bases from V and 5 from J, leaving 16 bases between them. CDR1 SGHTA and CDR2 FQGNSA come from the germline V gene. In DNA, the CDR3 is TGTGCCAGCAGCTTCATGCTAGGGGCAGGTACTGAAGCTTTCTTT. As protein: CASSFMLGAGTEAFF.

The chain is built from TRBV24-1 and TRBJ2-3; D is possibly TRBD1 or TRBD2 (6 bases each). V lost 9 bases and J lost 0, with 12 bases in between. Germline V gives CDR1 KGHDR, CDR2 SFDVKD. The CDR3 loop spans 14 amino acids. The CDR3 region is CATGRGLSTDTQYF. In nucleotides, the CDR3 is TGTGCCACCGGCCGGGGGCTTAGCACAGATACGCAGTATTTT.

The chain combines TRBV7-2 with TRBJ2-2; no reliable D call. Trimming shortened V by 5 bases and J by 4 bases, and 14 bases separated the two germline ends. This CDR3 spans 15 amino acids. Germline V gives CDR1 SGHTA, CDR2 FQGNSA. The CDR3 DNA reads as TGTGCCAGCAGCAATTTCGCGTTGGGCACCGGGGAGCTGTTTTTT. It encodes CASSNFALGTGELFF.

The V gene is TRBV5-6, the J gene TRBJ2-7; no definite D call. CDR3 size: 14 residues. From germline, CDR1 is SGHDT and CDR2 YYEEEE. V was clipped by 1 base and J by 3 bases, with 11 bases between them. This chain's CDR3 is CASSLFGYLYEQYF. In DNA form, the CDR3 reads TGTGCCAGCAGCTTGTTTGGATATCTCTACGAGCAGTACTTC.

This clone is judged medium-sized. CDR3 protein: CASSLGKNYEQYV. The CDR3, as DNA: TGTGCCAGCAGCTTAGGGAAGAACTACGAGCAGTACGTC. The J gene is TRBJ2-7, the V gene TRBV7-9; D is ambiguous. V shed 1 base and J shed 3 bases, with 7 bases lying between them. The V gene's germline CDR1 is SEHNR and CDR2 FQNEAQ (reference sequence). This CDR3 contains 13 residues.

The chain has TRBV2 and TRBJ1-5; possible D gene TRBD1, 5 bases. This CDR3 has 14 residues. Trimming took off 6 bases at V and 3 bases at J, with 12 bases between the two ends. From germline, CDR1 is SNHLY and CDR2 FYNNEI. The CDR3 is CASSPRGANQPQHF. CDR3 nucleotides: TGTGCCAGCAGCCCAAGGGGAGCCAATCAGCCCCAGCATTTT.

The rearrangement joins TRBV3-1 (or the pseudogene TRBV3-2) to TRBJ2-3; TRBD2 is a possible D gene (6 bases). Trimming shortened V by 1 base and J by 7 bases, and 12 bases separated the two germline ends. The germline gives CDR1 LGHDT, CDR2 YNNKEL (reference sequence). The CDR3 consists of 14 residues. For the CDR3, the DNA is TGTGCCAGCAGCCAAGGGTCTGCGGGGAATACGCAGTATTTT. Encoded protein: CASSQGSAGNTQYF.